The 30 T cell receptor beta chains reported below all come from one sample, sequenced in a study of CD8+ T cells in alopecia areata. Treatment: oral pan-JAK inhibitor, 5-10 mg twice daily. Extraction of RNA preceded its reverse transcription into cDNA, which served as the sequencing template. The protocol was immunoSEQ multiplex PCR, while the TCRdb copy is restricted to in-frame clones and leaves out a portion. The data contain over 70,000 clones, 66% of them singletons. Sample: CD8+ T cells sorted from blood, taken at week 24, from a patient treated with tofacitinib. The source is a human donor with alopecia areata.

This clone has just a few counts. The chain uses TRBV7-2 and TRBJ2-3, with 7 bases lining up with TRBD2. This CDR3 region has 14 residues. V dropped 3 bases and J dropped 2; count of bases not matched to a gene: 2. Germline V lookup: CDR1 SGHTA, CDR2 FQGNSA. The CDR3 reads CASSLGLITDTQYF. DNA for the CDR3: TGTGCCAGCAGCTTGGGACTAATCACAGATACGCAGTATTTT.

This chain uses TRBV4-2 with TRBJ1-4; TRBD1 is a possible D gene (5 bases). Trimming took 6 bases from V and 8 from J, leaving 25 bases between them. The CDR3 is 17 amino acids. Germline values: CDR1 LGHNA, CDR2 YNFKEQ. The CDR3: CASSPGEVKGIAEKLFF. CDR3 DNA sequence: TGTGCCAGCAGTCCCGGTGAGGTTAAGGGGATTGCGGAAAAACTGTTTTTT.

The V and J genes are TRBV9 and TRBJ1-5; D uncertain. With 4 bases removed from V and 4 bases from J, the gap between germline ends came to 9 bases. Germline values: CDR1 SGDLS, CDR2 YYNGEE. The CDR3 loop spans 13 amino acids. The DNA for the CDR3 is TGTGCCAGCAGCTGGGATGGGAATCAGCCCCAGCATTTT. It is translated as CASSWDGNQPQHF.

The table lists this clone with a few counts. This CDR3 reads CASSYSGTYEQYF. The CDR3, as DNA: TGTGCCAGTAGTTATAGCGGAACCTACGAGCAGTACTTC. The rearrangement joins TRBV19 to TRBJ2-7; D might be TRBD2 (6 bases). The CDR3 spans 13 residues. V was cut by 5 bases and J by 2 bases, with 10 bases left in between. Per the germline V gene, CDR1 is LNHDA and CDR2 is SQIVND (reference sequence). Full variable domain (remainder filled in from reference TRBV19 and TRBJ2-7): DGGITQSPKYLFRKEGQNVTLSCEQNLNHDAMYWYRQDPGQGLRLIYYSQIVNDFQKGDIAEGYSVSREKKESFPLTVTSAQKNPTAFYLCASSYSGTYEQYFGPGTRLTVT.

The chain employs TRBV28 and TRBJ1-2; 8 positions agree with TRBD1. Trimming at V came to 6 bases and at J to 1 base, leaving 7 bases not matched to a gene. CDR1 MDHEN and CDR2 SYDVKM come from the germline V gene. The CDR3 is 15 amino acids. Here the CDR3 DNA reads TGTGCCAGCAGGGGATGGACAGGGCTTAACTATGGCTACACCTTC. Its translation: CASRGWTGLNYGYTF.

In nucleotides, the CDR3 is TGTGCCAGCAGGCCAATTCAAGCGGAGACCCAGTACTTC. Protein product: CASRPIQAETQYF. The V gene is TRBV27, the J gene TRBJ2-5; D remains unclear. V lost 6 bases and J 5 bases, leaving 13 bases between the germline ends. CDR3 length: 13 amino acids. Looked up from germline, CDR1 is MNHEY and CDR2 is SMNVEV (reference sequence).

The chain is built from TRBV2 and TRBJ1-1; the D gene is possibly TRBD1 (5 bases). Per germline, CDR1 SNHLY and CDR2 FYNNEI. V lost 6 bases and J 0 bases, leaving 11 bases between the germline ends. The CDR3 has 14 residues. This chain's CDR3 is CASRRGQLNTEAFF. CDR3 DNA: TGTGCCAGCAGGAGGGGTCAGTTGAACACTGAAGCTTTCTTT.

This clone has only one observation. The chain couples TRBV6-5 to TRBJ2-3, with D uncertain. Germline CDR1 MNHEY, CDR2 SVGAGI. Trimming shortened V by 2 bases and J by 0 bases, and 6 bases separated the two germline ends. The CDR3 is 14 residues long. The CDR3 here is CASSYGPSTDTQYF. CDR3 bases: TGTGCCAGCAGTTACGGGCCCAGCACAGATACGCAGTATTTT.

V and J are TRBV7-3 and TRBJ2-1; D is undetermined. The CDR3 has 16 amino acids. Germline V gives CDR1 SGHTA, CDR2 FQGTGA. Deletions cut 4 bases from V and 5 bases from J, with 18 bases between. The CDR3, as DNA: TGTGCCAGCAGCTACGGCGTGGGCCTTGGCAACAATGAGCAGTTCTTC. Protein product: CASSYGVGLGNNEQFF.

The V gene is TRBV4-1, the J gene TRBJ1-4; D unresolved. The germline V and J ends were trimmed by 3 bases and 0 bases, with 5 bases remaining between them. Germline V gene data show CDR1 as MGHRA and CDR2 as YSYEKL. The CDR3 spans 14 residues. The CDR3 region has the DNA TGCGCCAGCAGCCAGACTTCAACTAATGAAAAACTGTTTTTT. Translated: CASSQTSTNEKLFF.

The V gene is TRBV29-1, the J gene TRBJ2-7; D remains ambiguous. The germline V gene encodes CDR1 SQVTM and CDR2 ANQGSEA. V shed 1 base and J shed 4 bases, with 14 bases lying between them. The CDR3 loop spans 14 amino acids. CDR3 nucleotide sequence: TGCAGCGTTGAAGGCCTGGGGATTGCTTACGAGCAGTACTTC. This translates into CSVEGLGIAYEQYF.

Comments on this clone: Other nucleotide sequences from this sample produce the same CDR3. The chain joins TRBV6-5 to TRBJ2-1; 9 bases align to TRBD2. Germline loops: CDR1 MNHEY, CDR2 SVGAGI. The CDR3 has 15 amino acids. The ends lost 3 bases at V and 0 bases at J; junction bases unmatched: 0. CDR3 in amino acids: CASSYSGSSYNEQFF. CDR3 coding DNA: TGTGCCAGCAGTTATAGCGGGAGCTCCTACAATGAGCAGTTCTTC.

Only a few counts were recorded for this clone. This chain links TRBV7-9 with TRBJ2-6; D gene unclear. V was pared by 6 bases and J by 5 bases, with 14 bases between. The CDR3 extends over 15 amino acids. The germline V gene has CDR1 SEHNR and CDR2 FQNEAQ (reference sequence). The CDR3 region is CASSPVGRRANVLTF. CDR3 sequence (DNA): TGTGCCAGCAGTCCGGTGGGAAGGCGGGCCAACGTCCTGACTTTC. The full variable domain, with the rest looked up from reference TRBV7-9 and TRBJ2-6, is DTGVSQNPRHKITKRGQNVTFRCDPISEHNRLYWYRQTLGQGPEFLTYFQNEAQLEKSRLLSDRFSAERPKGSFSTLEIQRTEQGDSAMYLCASSPVGRRANVLTFGAGSRLTVL.

V and J are TRBV29-1 and TRBJ1-2, with D maybe TRBD1 (5 bases). This CDR3 is 14 amino acids long. The germline V gene has CDR1 SQVTM and CDR2 ANQGSEA. Trimming removed 7 bases from V and 0 bases from J, with 15 bases in between. CDR3 nucleotides: TGCAGCGCAGAGGCAGGACAAGCTAACTATGGCTACACCTTC. Protein product: CSAEAGQANYGYTF.

The J gene is TRBJ2-1, the V gene TRBV6-4; D unresolved. This CDR3 has 11 residues. The V gene lost 3 bases and the J gene lost 7 bases, with 4 bases spanning the gap. Germline V gives CDR1 MRHNA, CDR2 SNTAGT. The CDR3 bases are TGTGCCAGCAGTGATTCGAATGAGCAGTTCTTC. Its translation is CASSDSNEQFF.

The chain has TRBV7-8 and TRBJ2-3, with a possible D match to TRBD2 (5 bases). The CDR3 is 14 amino acids. The ends were cut back, 3 bases at V and 2 bases at J, with 9 bases in the middle. Looked up from germline, CDR1 is SGHVS and CDR2 is FQNEAQ. This chain's CDR3 is CASSFAGDTDTQYF. CDR3 sequence (DNA): TGTGCCAGCAGCTTCGCCGGGGACACAGATACGCAGTATTTT.

The rearrangement joins TRBV7-2 to TRBJ1-5, with D maybe TRBD1 (5 bases). The V and J ends lost 1 base and 7 bases respectively, with 11 bases between them. From germline, CDR1 is SGHTA and CDR2 FQGNSA. This CDR3 is built from 14 residues. The CDR3: CASSLGVGVQPQHF. In nucleotides, the CDR3 is TGTGCCAGCAGCTTAGGGGTAGGGGTGCAGCCCCAGCATTTT. The entire variable domain, with the rest obtained from reference TRBV7-2 and TRBJ1-5, is as follows: GAGVSQSPSNKVTEKGKDVELRCDPISGHTALYWYRQSLGQGLEFLIYFQGNSAPDKSGLPSDRFSAERTGGSVSTLTIQRTQQEDSAVYLCASSLGVGVQPQHFGDGTRLSIL.

This clone has more than one count but fewer than ten. This chain joins TRBV28 and TRBJ2-7; possible D gene TRBD1, 6 bases. This CDR3 spans 17 amino acids. Trimming took 5 bases from V and 0 from J, leaving 20 bases between them. Per the germline V gene, CDR1 is MDHEN and CDR2 is SYDVKM. The CDR3 spells CASSVNFRTVPSYEQYF. The CDR3 DNA reads as TGTGCCAGCAGTGTCAACTTCAGGACAGTCCCCTCCTACGAGCAGTACTTC.

Concerning this clone itself: Germline is not matched at one junction end, which may reflect a read error. The rearrangement uses TRBV27 and TRBJ2-7, with D perhaps being TRBD1 or TRBD2 (7 bases each). This CDR3 contains 12 residues. Per the germline V gene, CDR1 is MNHEY and CDR2 is SMNVEV (reference sequence). As DNA, the CDR3 is TGTGCCTGCAGGGGGGGGTCCTACGAGCAGTACTTC. This encodes CACRGGSYEQYF.

The chain employs TRBV27 and TRBJ2-7; TRBD2 matches at 7 bases. Looked up from germline, CDR1 is MNHEY and CDR2 is SMNVEV (reference sequence). The ends lost 6 bases at V and 3 bases at J; junction bases unmatched: 5. This CDR3 has 13 amino acids. CDR3: CASRPAGDYEQYF. The CDR3, as DNA: TGTGCCAGCAGGCCCGCGGGGGACTACGAGCAGTACTTC.

Here the CDR3 reads CSVELGGDTEAFF. CDR3 coding DNA: TGCAGCGTGGAACTTGGAGGGGACACTGAAGCTTTCTTT. The gene calls are TRBV29-1 and TRBJ1-1, with D tentatively TRBD1 (5 bases). Between the trimmed V and J ends, which lost 6 bases and 3 bases, there was a span of 14 bases. Looked up from germline, CDR1 is SQVTM and CDR2 is ANQGSEA. CDR3 length: 13 amino acids.

The chain joins TRBV5-1 to TRBJ2-7, with 8 positions matching TRBD2. Per germline, CDR1 SGHRS and CDR2 YFSETQ. Trimming cost V 5 bases and J 10 bases; bases outside gene matches: 5. The CDR3 spans 11 residues. As DNA, the CDR3 is TGCGCCAGCAGGAGCGGGGGCAGTCAGTACTTC. Residues: CASRSGGSQYF.

The J gene is TRBJ1-2, the V gene TRBV29-1; tentative D call: TRBD1 (6 bases). The V end was cut by 5 bases, the J end by 3 bases, with 13 bases between. The CDR3 totals 13 residues. From germline, CDR1 is SQVTM and CDR2 ANQGSEA. The CDR3: CSVQGRYDYGYTF. The CDR3 region has the DNA TGCAGCGTTCAGGGGAGGTACGACTATGGCTACACCTTC.

This clone has ten or more counts. V is TRBV7-8 and J is TRBJ2-3, with 15 bases fitting TRBD2. The length of the CDR3 is 19 residues. Germline lookup yields CDR1 SGHVS and CDR2 FQNEAQ. After removal of 5 bases from V and 1 base from J, the junction contained 10 bases not matched to a gene. CDR3 DNA: TGTGCCAGCAGCCAAAGGGGACTAGCGGGGGGATCTGGCACAGATACGCAGTATTTT. As protein: CASSQRGLAGGSGTDTQYF.

The chain joins TRBV30 to TRBJ1-5; perhaps TRBD1 as D (5 bases). This CDR3 has 13 amino acids. Trimming cost V 0 bases and J 7 bases, with 10 bases left between them. Germline V lookup: CDR1 GTSNPN, CDR2 SVGIG (reference sequence). The CDR3 DNA reads as TGTGCCTGGAGTGTCGGGGGAATACAGCCCCAGCATTTT. Its translation: CAWSVGGIQPQHF.

The chain employs TRBV2 and TRBJ2-3, with TRBD2 matching over 9 bases. The CDR3 loop spans 17 amino acids. V shed 8 bases and J 0 bases; nucleotides not matched to a gene: 12. The V gene's germline CDR1 is SNHLY and CDR2 FYNNEI. DNA for the CDR3: TGTGCCAGCGGTTTTTCGGCGGGAGGGACTAGCACAGATACGCAGTATTTT. Protein product: CASGFSAGGTSTDTQYF.

This clone was seen more than once but under ten times. The chain carries TRBV28 and TRBJ2-7; no firm D call. This CDR3 contains 13 residues. The V and J ends lost 5 bases and 9 bases respectively, with 17 bases between them. Germline V gene sequence: CDR1 MDHEN, CDR2 SYDVKM. The CDR3 here is CASSMADGTLQYF. The CDR3 nucleotides read TGTGCCAGCAGTATGGCGGACGGTACTTTGCAGTACTTC.

The chain combines TRBV6-5 with TRBJ2-2, with 9 bases matching TRBD1. The J segment lost 8 bases and the V segment lost 10 bases, leaving 11 bases of the junction unmatched. Germline assignment: CDR1 MNHEY and CDR2 SVGAGI. The CDR3 consists of 14 residues. Written as DNA, the CDR3 is TGTGCCATCCGACTTGAACAGGGGGCTGGGGAGCTGTTTTTT. Protein: CAIRLEQGAGELFF.

The rearrangement joins TRBV28 to TRBJ1-1; a possible D gene is TRBD1 (5 bases). Trimming shortened V by 7 bases and J by 6 bases, and 18 bases separated the two germline ends. The germline V gene has CDR1 MDHEN and CDR2 SYDVKM. The CDR3 length is 14 residues. The CDR3 region is CASTQLGALAEAFF. The CDR3 DNA is TGTGCCAGCACCCAGCTCGGGGCGTTGGCTGAAGCTTTCTTT.

The J gene is TRBJ2-2, the V gene TRBV27; D is unresolved. Trimming stripped 6 bases from V and 5 bases from J, with 4 bases between. The CDR3 runs 11 residues. Germline CDR1 is MNHEY and CDR2 is SMNVEV (reference sequence). The CDR3 is CASRTTGELFF. The CDR3 nucleotides read TGTGCCAGCAGGACAACCGGGGAGCTGTTTTTT.